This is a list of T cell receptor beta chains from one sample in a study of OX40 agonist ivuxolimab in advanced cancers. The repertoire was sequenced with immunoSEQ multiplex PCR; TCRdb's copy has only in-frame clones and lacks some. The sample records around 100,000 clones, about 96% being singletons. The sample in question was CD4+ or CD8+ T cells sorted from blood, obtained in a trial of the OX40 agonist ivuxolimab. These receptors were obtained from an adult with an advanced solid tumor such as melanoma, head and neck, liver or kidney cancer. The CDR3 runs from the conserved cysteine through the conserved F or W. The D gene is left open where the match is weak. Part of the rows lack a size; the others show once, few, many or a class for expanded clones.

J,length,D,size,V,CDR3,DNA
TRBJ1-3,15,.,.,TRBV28,CASSLSPVGGNTIYF,TGTGCCAGCAGTTTATCACCGGTCGGTGGAAACACCATATATTTT
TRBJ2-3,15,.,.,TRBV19,CASRPSGFGTDTQYF,TGTGCCAGTAGACCAAGTGGGTTTGGCACAGATACGCAGTATTTT
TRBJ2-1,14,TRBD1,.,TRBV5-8,CASSGGTGVGEQFF,TGTGCCAGCAGCGGGGGGACAGGGGTAGGGGAGCAGTTCTTC
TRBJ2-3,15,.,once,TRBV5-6,CASSLIRGGTDTQYF,TGTGCCAGCAGCTTGATCAGGGGGGGCACAGATACGCAGTATTTT
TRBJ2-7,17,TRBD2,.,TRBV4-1,CASSQPRTSGGIGEQYF,TGCGCCAGCAGCCAACCCAGGACTAGCGGGGGGATTGGCGAGCAGTACTTC
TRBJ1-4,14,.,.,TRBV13,CASSLGDINEKLFF,TGTGCCAGCAGCTTGGGGGACATTAATGAAAAACTGTTTTTT
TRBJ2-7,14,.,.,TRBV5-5,CASSFILGSFEQYF,TGTGCCAGCAGCTTTATCTTGGGCTCCTTCGAGCAGTACTTC
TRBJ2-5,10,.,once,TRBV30,CAWTGETQYF,TGTGCCTGGACAGGAGAGACCCAGTACTTC
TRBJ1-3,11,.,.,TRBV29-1,CSVPDRDTIYF,TGCAGCGTTCCTGATCGGGACACCATATATTTT
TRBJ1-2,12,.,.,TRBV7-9,CASSSGNYGYTF,TGTGCCAGCAGCTCAGGGAACTATGGCTACACCTTC
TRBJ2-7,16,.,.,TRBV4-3,CASSQDWRDGLYEQYF,TGCGCCAGCAGCCAAGATTGGAGGGACGGCCTATACGAGCAGTACTTC
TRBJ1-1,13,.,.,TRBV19,CASEGLLNTEAFF,TGTGCCAGTGAGGGACTGCTGAACACTGAAGCTTTCTTT
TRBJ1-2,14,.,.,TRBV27,CASANSGGDYGYTF,TGTGCCAGCGCAAATTCCGGGGGCGACTATGGCTACACCTTC
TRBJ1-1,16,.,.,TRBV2,CASSEGSAGAGTEAFF,TGTGCCAGCAGTGAAGGTTCGGCGGGGGCCGGTACTGAAGCTTTCTTT
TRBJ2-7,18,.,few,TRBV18,CASSPPGDRDPGPYEQYF,TGTGCCAGCTCACCTCCTGGGGACCGGGACCCGGGCCCCTACGAGCAGTACTTC
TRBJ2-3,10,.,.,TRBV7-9,CASSLDTQYF,TGTGCCAGCAGCTTAGATACGCAGTATTTT
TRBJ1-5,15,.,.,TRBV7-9,CASSARQEGNQPQHF,TGTGCCAGCAGCGCCCGACAGGAGGGCAATCAGCCCCAGCATTTT
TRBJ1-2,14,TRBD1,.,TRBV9,CASRPPMPGTGLHF,TGTGCCAGCAGACCACCTATGCCCGGGACAGGGCTTCATTTC
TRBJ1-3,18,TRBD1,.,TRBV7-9,CASSLSRTGGTSGNTIYF,TGTGCCAGCAGCTTATCTAGGACAGGGGGTACCTCTGGAAACACCATATATTTT
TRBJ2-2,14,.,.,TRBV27,CASAAGPDTGELFF,TGTGCCAGCGCCGCGGGGCCGGACACCGGGGAGCTGTTTTTT